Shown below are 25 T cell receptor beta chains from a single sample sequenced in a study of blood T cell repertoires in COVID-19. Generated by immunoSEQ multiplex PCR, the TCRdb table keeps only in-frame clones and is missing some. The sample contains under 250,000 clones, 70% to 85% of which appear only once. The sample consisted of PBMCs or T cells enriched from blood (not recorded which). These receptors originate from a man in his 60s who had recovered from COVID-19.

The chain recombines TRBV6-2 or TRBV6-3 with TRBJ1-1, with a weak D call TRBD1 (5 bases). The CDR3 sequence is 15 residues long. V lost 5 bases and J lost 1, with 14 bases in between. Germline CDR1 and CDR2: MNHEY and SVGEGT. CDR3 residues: CASSKPGWTNTEAFF. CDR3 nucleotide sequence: TGTGCCAGCAGTAAACCAGGGTGGACGAACACTGAAGCTTTCTTT.

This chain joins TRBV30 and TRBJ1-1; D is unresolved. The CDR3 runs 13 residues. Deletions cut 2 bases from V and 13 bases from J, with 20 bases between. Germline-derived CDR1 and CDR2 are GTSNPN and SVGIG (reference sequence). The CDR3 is CAWSPYAGRVDFF. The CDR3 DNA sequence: TGTGCCTGGAGTCCCTATGCGGGGAGAGTCGATTTCTTT.

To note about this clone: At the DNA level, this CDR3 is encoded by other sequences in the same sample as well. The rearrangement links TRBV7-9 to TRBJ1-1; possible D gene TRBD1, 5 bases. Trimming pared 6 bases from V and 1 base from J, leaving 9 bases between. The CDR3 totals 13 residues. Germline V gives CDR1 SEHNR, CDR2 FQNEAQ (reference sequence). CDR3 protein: CASSLTGNTEAFF. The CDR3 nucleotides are TGTGCCAGCAGTCTCACAGGGAACACTGAAGCTTTCTTT.

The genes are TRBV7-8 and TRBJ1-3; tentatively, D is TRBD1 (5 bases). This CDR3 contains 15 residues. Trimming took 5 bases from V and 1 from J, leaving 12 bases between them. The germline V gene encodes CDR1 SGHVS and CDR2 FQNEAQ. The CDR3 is CASSRQIGSGNTIYF. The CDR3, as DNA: TGTGCCAGCAGCCGACAGATCGGGTCTGGAAACACCATATATTTT. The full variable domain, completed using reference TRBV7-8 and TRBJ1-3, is GAGVSQSPRYKVAKRGQDVALRCDPISGHVSLFWYQQALGQGPEFLTYFQNEAQLDKSGLPSDRFFAERPEGSVSTLKIQRTQQEDSAVYLCASSRQIGSGNTIYFGEGSWLTVV.

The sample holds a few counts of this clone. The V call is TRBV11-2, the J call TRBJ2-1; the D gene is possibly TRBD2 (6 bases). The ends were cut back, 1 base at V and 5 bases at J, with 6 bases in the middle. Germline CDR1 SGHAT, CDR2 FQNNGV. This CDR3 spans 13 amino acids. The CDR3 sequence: CASSLGTNNEQFF. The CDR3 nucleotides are TGTGCCAGCAGCTTAGGGACTAACAATGAGCAGTTCTTC. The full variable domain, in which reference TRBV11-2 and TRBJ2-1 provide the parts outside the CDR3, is EAGVAQSPRYKIIEKRQSVAFWCNPISGHATLYWYQQILGQGPKLLIQFQNNGVVDDSQLPKDRFSAERLKGVDSTLKIQPAKLEDSAVYLCASSLGTNNEQFFGPGTRLTVL.

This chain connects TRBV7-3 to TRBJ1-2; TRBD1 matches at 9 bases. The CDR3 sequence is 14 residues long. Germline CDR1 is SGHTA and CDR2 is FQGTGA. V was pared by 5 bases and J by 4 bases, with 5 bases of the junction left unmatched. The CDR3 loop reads CASSPGTGSYGYTF. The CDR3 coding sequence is TGTGCCAGCAGCCCAGGGACAGGGAGCTATGGCTACACCTTC.

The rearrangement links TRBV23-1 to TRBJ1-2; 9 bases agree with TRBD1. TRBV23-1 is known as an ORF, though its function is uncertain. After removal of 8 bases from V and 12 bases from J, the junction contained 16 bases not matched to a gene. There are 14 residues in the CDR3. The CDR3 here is CASRYRGRVVGNTF. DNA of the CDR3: TGCGCCAGCCGATACAGGGGGCGAGTGGTTGGGAACACCTTC.

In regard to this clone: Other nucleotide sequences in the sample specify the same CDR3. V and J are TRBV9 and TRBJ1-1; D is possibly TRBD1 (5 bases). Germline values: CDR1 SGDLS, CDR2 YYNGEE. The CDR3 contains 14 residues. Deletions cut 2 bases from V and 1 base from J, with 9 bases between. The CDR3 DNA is TGTGCCAGCAGCGTTGTGGGGGGGAACACTGAAGCTTTCTTT. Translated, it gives CASSVVGGNTEAFF. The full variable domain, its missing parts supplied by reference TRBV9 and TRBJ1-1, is DSGVTQTPKHLITATGQRVTLRCSPRSGDLSVYWYQQSLDQGLQFLIQYYNGEERAKGNILERFSAQQFPDLHSELNLSSLELGDSALYFCASSVVGGNTEAFFGQGTRLTVV.

The CDR3 sequence is CASSITDRANTEAFF. CDR3 coding DNA: TGTGCCAGCAGCATAACAGACAGGGCGAACACTGAAGCTTTCTTT. This sequence joins TRBV9 and TRBJ1-1, with 7 bases lining up with TRBD1. This CDR3 is built from 15 residues. CDR1 SGDLS and CDR2 YYNGEE come from the germline V gene. The J segment lost 1 base and the V segment lost 4 bases, leaving 7 bases of the junction unmatched.

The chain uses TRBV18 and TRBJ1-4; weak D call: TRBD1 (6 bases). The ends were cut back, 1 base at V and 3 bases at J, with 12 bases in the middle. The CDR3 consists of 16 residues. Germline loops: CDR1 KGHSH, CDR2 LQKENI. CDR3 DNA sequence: TGTGCCAGCTCACCACAGGGGGTCGCAGCTAATGAAAAACTGTTTTTT. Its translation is CASSPQGVAANEKLFF.

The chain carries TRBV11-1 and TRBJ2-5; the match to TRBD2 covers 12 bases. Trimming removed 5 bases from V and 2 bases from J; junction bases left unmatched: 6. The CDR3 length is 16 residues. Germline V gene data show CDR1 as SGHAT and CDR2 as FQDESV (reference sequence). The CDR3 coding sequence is TGTGCCAGCAGCCCTGGACTAGCGGGACTTCAAGAGACCCAGTACTTC. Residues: CASSPGLAGLQETQYF.

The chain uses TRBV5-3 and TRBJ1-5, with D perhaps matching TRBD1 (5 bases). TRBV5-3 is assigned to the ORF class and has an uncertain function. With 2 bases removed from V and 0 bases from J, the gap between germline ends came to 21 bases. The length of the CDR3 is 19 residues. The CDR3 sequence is CARSFRPAGRLRSNQPQHF. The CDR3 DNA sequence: TGTGCCAGAAGCTTTCGACCCGCAGGGCGTCTTCGTAGCAATCAGCCCCAGCATTTT.

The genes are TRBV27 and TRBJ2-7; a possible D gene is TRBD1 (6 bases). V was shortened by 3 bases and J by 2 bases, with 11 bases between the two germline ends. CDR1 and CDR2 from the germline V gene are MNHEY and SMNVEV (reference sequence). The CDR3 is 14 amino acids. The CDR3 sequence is CASSFVKGAYEQYF. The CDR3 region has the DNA TGTGCCAGCAGTTTTGTTAAGGGGGCCTACGAGCAGTACTTC.

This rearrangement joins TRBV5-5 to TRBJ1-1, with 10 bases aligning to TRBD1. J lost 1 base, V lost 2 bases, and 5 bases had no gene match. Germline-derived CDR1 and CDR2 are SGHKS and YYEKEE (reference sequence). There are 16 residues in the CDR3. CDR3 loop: CASSFGQGVTNTEAFF. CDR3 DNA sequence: TGTGCCAGCAGCTTCGGACAGGGGGTTACGAACACTGAAGCTTTCTTT.

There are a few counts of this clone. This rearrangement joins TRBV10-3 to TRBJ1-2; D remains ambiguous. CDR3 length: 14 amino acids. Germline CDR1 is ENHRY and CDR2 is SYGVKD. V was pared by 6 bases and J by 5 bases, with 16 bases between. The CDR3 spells CAIRNEASGYGYTF. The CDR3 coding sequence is TGTGCCATCAGGAACGAGGCAAGTGGGTATGGCTACACCTTC.

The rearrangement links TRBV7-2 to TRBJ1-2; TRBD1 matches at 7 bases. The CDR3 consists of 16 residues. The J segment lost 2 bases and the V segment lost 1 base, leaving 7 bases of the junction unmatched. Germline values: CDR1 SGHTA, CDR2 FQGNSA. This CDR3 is CASSLVTAGGNYGYTF. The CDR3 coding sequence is TGTGCCAGCAGCTTAGTAACAGCAGGGGGAAACTATGGCTACACCTTC.

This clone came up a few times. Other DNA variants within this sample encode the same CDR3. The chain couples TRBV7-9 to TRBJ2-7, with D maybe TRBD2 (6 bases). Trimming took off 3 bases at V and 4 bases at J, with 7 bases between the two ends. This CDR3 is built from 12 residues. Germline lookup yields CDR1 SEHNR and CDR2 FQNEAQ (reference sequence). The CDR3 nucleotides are TGTGCCAGCAGCTTGCGGGAATACGAGCAGTACTTC. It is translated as CASSLREYEQYF.

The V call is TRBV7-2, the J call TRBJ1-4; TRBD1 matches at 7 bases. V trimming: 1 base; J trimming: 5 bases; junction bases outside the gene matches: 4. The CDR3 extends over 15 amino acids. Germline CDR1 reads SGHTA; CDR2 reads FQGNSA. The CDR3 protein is CASSLGGTANEKLFF. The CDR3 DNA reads TGTGCCAGCAGCTTAGGGGGGACAGCGAATGAAAAACTGTTTTTT.

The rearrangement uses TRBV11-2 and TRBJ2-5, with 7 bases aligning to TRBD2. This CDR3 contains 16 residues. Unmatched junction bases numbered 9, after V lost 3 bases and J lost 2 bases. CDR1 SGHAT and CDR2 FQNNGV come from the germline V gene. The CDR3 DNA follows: TGTGCCAGCAGCTTCACCCCAGGAGCGGGGCAAGAGACCCAGTACTTC. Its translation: CASSFTPGAGQETQYF.

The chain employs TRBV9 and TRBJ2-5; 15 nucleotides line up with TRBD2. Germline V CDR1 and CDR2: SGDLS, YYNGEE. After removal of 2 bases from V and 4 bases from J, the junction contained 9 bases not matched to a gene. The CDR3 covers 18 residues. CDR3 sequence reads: CASSVGTSGGTFGETQYF. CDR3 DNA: TGTGCCAGCAGCGTCGGGACTAGCGGGGGGACATTCGGAGAGACCCAGTACTTC.

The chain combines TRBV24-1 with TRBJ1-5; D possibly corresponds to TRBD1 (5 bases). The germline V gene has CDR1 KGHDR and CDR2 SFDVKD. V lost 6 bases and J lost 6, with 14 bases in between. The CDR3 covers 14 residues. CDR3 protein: CATSLRGSSQPQHF. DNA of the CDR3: TGTGCCACCAGTCTAAGGGGTAGTAGTCAGCCCCAGCATTTT.

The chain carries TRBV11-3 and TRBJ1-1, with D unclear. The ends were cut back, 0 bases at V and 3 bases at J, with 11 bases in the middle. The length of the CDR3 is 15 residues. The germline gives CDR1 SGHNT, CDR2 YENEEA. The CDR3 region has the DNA TGTGCCAGCAGCTTAGATGGAGGGTGGGACACTGAAGCTTTCTTT. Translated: CASSLDGGWDTEAFF.

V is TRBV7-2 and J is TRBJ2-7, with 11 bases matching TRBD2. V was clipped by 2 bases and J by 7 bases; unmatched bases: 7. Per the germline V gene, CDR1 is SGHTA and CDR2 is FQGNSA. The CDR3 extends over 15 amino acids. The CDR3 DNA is TGTGCCAGCAGCTTATGGGTGTCTAGCGGGGGGGAGCAGTACTTC. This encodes CASSLWVSSGGEQYF.

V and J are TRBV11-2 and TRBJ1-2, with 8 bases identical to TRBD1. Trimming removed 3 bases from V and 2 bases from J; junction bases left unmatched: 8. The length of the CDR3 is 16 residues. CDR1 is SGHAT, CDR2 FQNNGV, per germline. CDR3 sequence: CASSFPRGQENYGYTF. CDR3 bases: TGTGCCAGCAGCTTCCCTCGGGGACAGGAGAACTATGGCTACACCTTC.

The CDR3 protein is CASSFNTGGTEAFF. The CDR3 region has the DNA TGCGCCAGCAGCTTCAACACAGGGGGCACTGAAGCTTTCTTT. The chain links TRBV5-1 to TRBJ1-1, with 8 positions matching TRBD1. CDR1 is SGHRS and CDR2 is YFSETQ in the germline V gene. The CDR3 is 14 residues long. V dropped 2 bases and J dropped 4; count of bases not matched to a gene: 4.